This T cell receptor beta chain is drawn from a study of cytomegalovirus exposure and HLA in healthy donors. From germline, CDR1 is MGHDK and CDR2 SYGVNS. J gave up 2 bases and V 3 bases, and 9 bases lay outside the gene matches. This CDR3 has 18 residues. Amplification used 60 Vbeta primers and 13 Jbeta primers. Generated by immunoSEQ multiplex PCR, the TCRdb table keeps only in-frame clones and is missing some. The data show approximately 54,000 clones, 82% seen once. Material: PBMCs. The chain carries TRBV25-1 and TRBJ2-1, with TRBD2 identical over 11 bases. The TCR was taken from a woman aged 18-29 years in good health and CMV-seronegative. This chain's CDR3 is CASSDFSGRAVTYNEQFF. In DNA form, the CDR3 reads TGTGCCAGCAGTGATTTTAGCGGGAGGGCCGTAACCTACAATGAGCAGTTCTTC.